The sequence of this T cell receptor (beta chain) was determined in a study of cytotoxic CD8 clonotypes in ibrutinib-treated CLL. In the study overall: Partial responses totalled approximately 25 and complete responses 2; after median about 67 months, 14 remained remitted and around twelve progressed.

The protocol was immunoSEQ multiplex PCR, while the TCRdb copy is restricted to in-frame clones and leaves out a portion. The data show some 85,000 clones, 77% seen once. The CDR3 covers 13 residues. J gave up 4 bases and V 4 bases, and 2 bases lay outside the gene matches. CDR1 is ENHRY, CDR2 SYGVKD, per germline. This clone showed up just a few times. V and J are TRBV10-3 and TRBJ1-1, with 8 bases lining up with TRBD1. The TCR sequence derives from a human donor with chronic lymphocytic leukemia. Sequenced material: PBMCs, taken after 24 months of ibrutinib treatment. CDR3 DNA: TGTGCCATCAGTGGGACAGGGTTCACTGAAGCTTTCTTT. Protein product: CAISGTGFTEAFF.